This TCR beta chain was obtained from a study of T cell repertoires and HLA-DP antigens. Study conclusions and caveats: Antigen presentation used HeLa cells, with total CD4+ cells responding.

The CDR3 length is 13 residues. The ends were cut back, 2 bases at V and 10 bases at J, with 15 bases in the middle. Germline CDR1 and CDR2: SGHRS and YFSETQ. With regard to this clone: Its cognate antigen is unknown.

Sequenced by immunoSEQ multiplex PCR; TCRdb stores in-frame clones only, minus some. In the table there are approximately 100,000 clones, about nine tenths of which are singletons. The chain carries TRBV5-1 and TRBJ1-2; maybe TRBD1 (6 bases). Sequencing was performed on CD4+ T cells from PBMCs. This sequence was found in a man aged 45-65 years in good health and CMV-seronegative. CDR3 in DNA: TGCGCCAGCAGCTTCACGGACAGCGCAGCCTACACCTTC. Protein: CASSFTDSAAYTF.